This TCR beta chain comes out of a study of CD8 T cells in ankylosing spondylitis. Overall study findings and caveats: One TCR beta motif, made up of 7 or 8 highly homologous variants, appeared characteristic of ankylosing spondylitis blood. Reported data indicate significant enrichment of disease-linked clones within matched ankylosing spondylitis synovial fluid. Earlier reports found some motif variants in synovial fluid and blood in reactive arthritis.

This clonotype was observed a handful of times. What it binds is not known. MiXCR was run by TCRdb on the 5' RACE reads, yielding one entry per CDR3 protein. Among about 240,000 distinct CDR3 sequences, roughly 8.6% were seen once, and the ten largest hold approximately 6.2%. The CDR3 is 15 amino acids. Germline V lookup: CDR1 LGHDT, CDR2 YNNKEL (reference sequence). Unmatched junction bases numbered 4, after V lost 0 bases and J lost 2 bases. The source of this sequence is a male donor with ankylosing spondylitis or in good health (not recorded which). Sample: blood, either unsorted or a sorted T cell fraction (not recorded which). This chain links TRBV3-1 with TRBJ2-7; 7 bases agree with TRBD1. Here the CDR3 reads CASSQEGTATYEQYF. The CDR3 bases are TGTGCCAGCAGCCAAGAGGGGACAGCTACCTACGAGCAGTACTTC.